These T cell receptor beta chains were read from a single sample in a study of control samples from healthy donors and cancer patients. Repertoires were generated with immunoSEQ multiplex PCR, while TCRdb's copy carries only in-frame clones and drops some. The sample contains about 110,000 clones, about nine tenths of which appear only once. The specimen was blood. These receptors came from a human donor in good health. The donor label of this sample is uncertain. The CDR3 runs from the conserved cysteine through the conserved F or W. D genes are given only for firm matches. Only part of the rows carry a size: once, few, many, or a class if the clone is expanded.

CDR3 DNA: TGCGCCAGTACCAGCGGGGGCGACTCAAAACCCTTCTTC
CDR3 protein: CASTSGGDSKPFF
J gene: TRBJ2-1
clone size: -
V gene: TRBV5-1
CDR3 length: 13
D gene: TRBD2

CDR3 DNA: TGTGCCAGCAGCCATAACACTGAAGCTTTCTTT
CDR3 protein: CASSHNTEAFF
J gene: TRBJ1-1
clone size: -
V gene: TRBV6-6
CDR3 length: 11
D gene: -

CDR3 DNA: TGCGCCACCTCGAGGACCAGCGGGGGGACCTACGAGCAGTACTTC
CDR3 protein: CATSRTSGGTYEQYF
J gene: TRBJ2-7
clone size: -
V gene: TRBV10-1
CDR3 length: 15
D gene: TRBD2

CDR3 DNA: TGTGCCAGCTCACCACCCGACGGCTATGGCTACACCTTC
CDR3 protein: CASSPPDGYGYTF
J gene: TRBJ1-2
clone size: -
V gene: TRBV18
CDR3 length: 13
D gene: -

CDR3 DNA: TGTGCCAGCAGTGAAATCGGCGGGGGGACGACGCAGTATTTT
CDR3 protein: CASSEIGGGTTQYF
J gene: TRBJ2-3
clone size: -
V gene: TRBV6-1
CDR3 length: 14
D gene: TRBD2

CDR3 DNA: TGTGCCAGCTCACCCGGGACGTTGGGAACTGAAGCTTTCTTT
CDR3 protein: CASSPGTLGTEAFF
J gene: TRBJ1-1
clone size: -
V gene: TRBV18
CDR3 length: 14
D gene: -

CDR3 DNA: TGTGCCAGCAGCTCGTTTTCCGGGGCCGGGGCCAACGTCCTGACTTTC
CDR3 protein: CASSSFSGAGANVLTF
J gene: TRBJ2-6
clone size: -
V gene: TRBV7-6
CDR3 length: 16
D gene: -

CDR3 DNA: TGTGCCAGCAGTGAAGCGCTTCAGGGGGACGAGCAGTACTTC
CDR3 protein: CASSEALQGDEQYF
J gene: TRBJ2-7
clone size: -
V gene: TRBV2
CDR3 length: 14
D gene: TRBD1

CDR3 DNA: TGTGCCATCAGTGAGTTTCGGGGGTACGAGCAGTACTTC
CDR3 protein: CAISEFRGYEQYF
J gene: TRBJ2-7
clone size: -
V gene: TRBV10-3
CDR3 length: 13
D gene: -

CDR3 DNA: TGCAGCGTTGACCTTGCCAACACAGATACGCAGTATTTT
CDR3 protein: CSVDLANTDTQYF
J gene: TRBJ2-3
clone size: -
V gene: TRBV29-1
CDR3 length: 13
D gene: -

CDR3 DNA: TGTGCCAGCAGTGACCCCCGGGACAGGGAGGGTAGCGAGCAGTACTTC
CDR3 protein: CASSDPRDREGSEQYF
J gene: TRBJ2-7
clone size: -
V gene: TRBV6-1
CDR3 length: 16
D gene: TRBD1

CDR3 DNA: TGTGCCAGCAGCTTAGGACCCGCGTTGCAGAATACGCAGTATTTT
CDR3 protein: CASSLGPALQNTQYF
J gene: TRBJ2-3
clone size: -
V gene: TRBV13
CDR3 length: 15
D gene: -

CDR3 DNA: TGTGCCAGCAGTGGGCAGAGAACTAGCACAGATACGCAGTATTTT
CDR3 protein: CASSGQRTSTDTQYF
J gene: TRBJ2-3
clone size: -
V gene: TRBV2
CDR3 length: 15
D gene: -

CDR3 DNA: TGTGCCAGCAGTCGAGGAGGGGGCGCCTATGGCTACACCTTC
CDR3 protein: CASSRGGGAYGYTF
J gene: TRBJ1-2
clone size: -
V gene: TRBV6-4
CDR3 length: 14
D gene: TRBD1

CDR3 DNA: TGTGCCAGCAGGCTACAGGGTTCGGGGCCCCAGCATTTT
CDR3 protein: CASRLQGSGPQHF
J gene: TRBJ1-5
clone size: -
V gene: TRBV12-3/TRBV12-4
CDR3 length: 13
D gene: -

CDR3 DNA: TGTGCCAGCAGCGTAGGGGAAATGGCAAATTCACCCCTCCACTTT
CDR3 protein: CASSVGEMANSPLHF
J gene: TRBJ1-6
clone size: once
V gene: TRBV9
CDR3 length: 15
D gene: -

CDR3 DNA: TGCAGTGCTAGGTGGGGAGAGACCCAGTACTTC
CDR3 protein: CSARWGETQYF
J gene: TRBJ2-5
clone size: -
V gene: TRBV20-1
CDR3 length: 11
D gene: -

CDR3 DNA: TGTGCCATCATGAGGGGTCGCACAGATACGCAGTATTTT
CDR3 protein: CAIMRGRTDTQYF
J gene: TRBJ2-3
clone size: -
V gene: TRBV10-3
CDR3 length: 13
D gene: -

CDR3 DNA: TGTGCCAGCAGCTTCGATCCGGGCAACTACGAGCAGTACTTC
CDR3 protein: CASSFDPGNYEQYF
J gene: TRBJ2-7
clone size: -
V gene: TRBV7-2
CDR3 length: 14
D gene: -

CDR3 DNA: TGTGCCAGCAGCTCGGGACTTCAAATCTATTCACCCCTCCACTTT
CDR3 protein: CASSSGLQIYSPLHF
J gene: TRBJ1-6
clone size: -
V gene: TRBV7-9
CDR3 length: 15
D gene: -

CDR3 DNA: TGTGCCAGCAGCGGTGCCGGAATATACAATGAGCAGTTCTTC
CDR3 protein: CASSGAGIYNEQFF
J gene: TRBJ2-1
clone size: -
V gene: TRBV9
CDR3 length: 14
D gene: -

CDR3 DNA: TGTGCCAGCACTCAACAGGTAGTAGGCTACGAGCAGTACTTC
CDR3 protein: CASTQQVVGYEQYF
J gene: TRBJ2-7
clone size: few
V gene: TRBV6-6
CDR3 length: 14
D gene: -

CDR3 DNA: TGTGCCAGCAGCTGTGCGGGACACCCTAATTCACCCCTCCACTTT
CDR3 protein: CASSCAGHPNSPLHF
J gene: TRBJ1-6
clone size: -
V gene: TRBV5-6
CDR3 length: 15
D gene: -